What follows are 14 T cell receptor beta chains derived from one specimen sequenced in a study of regulatory T cells in long-lasting Graves disease. Construction of TCR beta libraries relied on iRepertoire HTBI primers and on Arm-PCR targeting CDR3 regions. TCRdb recomputed calls from the multiplex PCR reads with MiXCR, one row per CDR3 protein. The sample yields 450,000 to 700,000 distinct CDR3 sequences, about 14% seen once. Time point here: newly diagnosed GD, antithyroid drugs for less than 3 months. RNA extracted from PBMCs served as the sequencing template. This same sample was also part of a study on T cells in Graves' hyperthyroidism and ophthalmopathy.

Specimen: peripheral blood mononuclear cells (PBMCs), collected at new diagnosis, from a patient treated with antithyroid drugs. These receptors were taken from a man in his thirties or forties with Graves disease.

This clonotype has at least ten counts. The gene calls are TRBV18 and TRBJ2-5; 8 positions agree with TRBD2. The CDR3 consists of 16 residues. Germline CDR1 KGHSH, CDR2 LQKENI. The V and J ends lost 3 bases and 2 bases, in that order; junction bases with no gene match: 8. The CDR3 sequence: CASSPQGIAGQETQYF. DNA of the CDR3: TGTGCCAGCTCACCTCAAGGGATAGCGGGGCAAGAGACCCAGTACTTC.

The count of this clonotype is one. This CDR3 is CSVGGGGTSAGELFF. In DNA, the CDR3 is TGCAGCGTTGGCGGGGGAGGTACGAGCGCCGGGGAGCTGTTTTTT. The chain recombines TRBV29-1 with TRBJ2-2; TRBD2 aligns across 7 bases. CDR3 size: 15 residues. The J segment lost 6 bases and the V segment lost 4 bases, leaving 11 bases of the junction unmatched. Germline V CDR1 and CDR2: SQVTM, ANQGSEA.

This clonotype appeared many times. DNA of the CDR3: TGTGCCAGCAGTCCCGGAGGCAGGGGCATGACTGAAGCTTTCTTT. Encoded protein: CASSPGGRGMTEAFF. The rearrangement joins TRBV3-1 to TRBJ1-1, with D perhaps TRBD1 (6 bases). The CDR3 has 15 amino acids. The germline gives CDR1 LGHDT, CDR2 YNNKEL (reference sequence). The ends were cut back, 6 bases at V and 5 bases at J, with 19 bases in the middle.

This clonotype was recorded many times. The chain has TRBV30 and TRBJ1-1; tentatively, D is TRBD1 (5 bases). Germline V CDR1 and CDR2: GTSNPN, SVGIG (reference sequence). Trimming cost V 3 bases and J 0 bases, with 11 bases left between them. The CDR3 is 14 amino acids. CDR3 sequence (DNA): TGTGCCTGGAGGGGAGACAGACTGAACACTGAAGCTTTCTTT. Translating gives CAWRGDRLNTEAFF.

This clonotype has a count of ten or more. The genes are TRBV6-1 and TRBJ2-7, with D unclear. Germline V lookup: CDR1 MNHNS, CDR2 SASEGT. The CDR3 totals 15 residues. Trimming removed 2 bases from V and 7 bases from J, with 18 bases in between. Here the CDR3 DNA reads TGTGCCAGCAGTGAAATGTCCCCCCCGTTTAGGGAGCAGTACTTC. Translating it yields CASSEMSPPFREQYF.

In its sample, this clonotype was seen many times. The chain has TRBV7-9 and TRBJ1-1; 9 bases align to TRBD1. The CDR3 is 17 amino acids. The V and J ends lost 1 base and 3 bases, in that order; junction bases with no gene match: 9. Germline assignment: CDR1 SEHNR and CDR2 FQNEAQ (reference sequence). The CDR3: CASSLGDRVVSDTEAFF. DNA of the CDR3: TGTGCCAGCAGCTTAGGGGACAGGGTGGTAAGTGACACTGAAGCTTTCTTT.

The chain uses TRBV15 and TRBJ2-5; D is uncertain. The V gene lost 0 bases and the J gene lost 2 bases, with 10 bases spanning the gap. The CDR3 is 15 amino acids. Germline CDR1 and CDR2: LNHNV and YYDKDF (reference sequence). CDR3 residues: CATSRDHGTQETQYF. CDR3 bases: TGTGCCACCAGCAGAGATCACGGAACTCAAGAGACCCAGTACTTC.

This clonotype was counted many times. CDR3 DNA: TGTGCCAGCAGTTTTATCGTCGGGGATGGCTACACCTTC. It translates to CASSFIVGDGYTF. The gene calls are TRBV12-3 or TRBV12-4 and TRBJ1-2; D remains unclear. The CDR3 runs to 13 residues. V lost 3 bases and J lost 6, with 11 bases in between.

This chain links TRBV6-5 with TRBJ2-5; D gene ambiguous. The V end was cut by 0 bases, the J end by 2 bases, with 10 bases between. Germline V gene sequence: CDR1 MNHEY, CDR2 SVGAGI. This CDR3 has 15 amino acids. The DNA of the CDR3 is TGTGCCAGCAGTTACTCTACTGGTGCACAAGAGACCCAGTACTTC. It specifies CASSYSTGAQETQYF.

This clonotype was seen many times. The rearrangement links TRBV27 to TRBJ2-2, with TRBD2 identical over 12 bases. CDR1 and CDR2 (germline): MNHEY, SMNVEV (reference sequence). V was clipped by 5 bases and J by 8 bases; unmatched bases: 9. The CDR3 consists of 16 residues. CDR3 in DNA: TGTGCCAGCAGTCGAGGACTAGCGGGACAAAGGGGGGAGCTGTTTTTT. It is translated as CASSRGLAGQRGELFF.

This clonotype has ten or more counts. The CDR3 DNA follows: TGTGCCAGTACAGGGTACACTGAAGCTTTCTTT. This gives the protein CASTGYTEAFF. The chain links TRBV7-9 to TRBJ1-1; maybe TRBD1 (6 bases). The CDR3 is 11 residues long. V lost 9 bases and J lost 3, with 8 bases in between. Germline CDR1 SEHNR, CDR2 FQNEAQ (reference sequence).

V usage is TRBV5-1 and J usage is TRBJ2-2; 9 bases fit TRBD2. The CDR3 has 19 residues. Germline V gene data show CDR1 as SGHRS and CDR2 as YFSETQ. V shed 0 bases and J 0 bases; nucleotides not matched to a gene: 9. The CDR3 region is CASSLAFFSGSTNTGELFF. In nucleotides, the CDR3 is TGCGCCAGCAGCTTGGCCTTCTTTAGCGGGAGTACGAACACCGGGGAGCTGTTTTTT.

The J gene is TRBJ1-6, the V gene TRBV27, with 7 bases lining up with TRBD1. With V trimmed by 3 bases and J by 6 bases, 5 bases remained unmatched. This CDR3 is 15 amino acids long. The germline gives CDR1 MNHEY, CDR2 SMNVEV (reference sequence). This CDR3 is CASSFLGGGNSPLHF. DNA for the CDR3: TGTGCCAGCAGTTTCTTAGGGGGCGGTAATTCACCCCTCCACTTT.

In its sample, this clonotype was seen many times. The rearrangement joins TRBV29-1 to TRBJ2-4; D possibly corresponds to TRBD1 (7 bases). This CDR3 contains 12 residues. Germline values: CDR1 SQVTM, CDR2 ANQGSEA. The ends were cut back, 1 base at V and 7 bases at J, with 8 bases in the middle. The CDR3 DNA follows: TGCAGCGTTGAAGCAGGGGGGAACATTCAGTACTTC. Amino acid sequence: CSVEAGGNIQYF. The variable domain in full, completed from reference TRBV29-1 and TRBJ2-4, reads SAVISQKPSRDICQRGTSLTIQCQVDSQVTMMFWYRQQPGQSLTLIATANQGSEATYESGFVIDKFPISRPNLTFSTLTVSNMSPEDSSIYLCSVEAGGNIQYFGAGTRLSVL.